Detailed here is one T cell receptor beta chain. CDR1 SGHTA and CDR2 FQGTGA come from the germline V gene. The CDR3 spans 14 residues. The germline V and J ends were trimmed by 5 bases and 3 bases, with 13 bases remaining between them. The data are from a study of blood T cell repertoires in COVID-19. Across the whole study: COVID-19 samples collected from the United States, Italy and Spain covered acute and convalescent phases. T cells, B-cell-depleted T cells, or PBMCs provided the cDNA or gDNA that served as material.

As originally analysed: Scientists estimated how many nucleated cells there were by amplifying reference gene primers. The repertoire was sequenced with immunoSEQ multiplex PCR; TCRdb's copy has only in-frame clones and lacks some. The D gene and trimming were derived from the DNA, and the V and J assignments and clone size from that table. The sample has some 87,000 clones; over 75% are singletons. The chain joins TRBV7-3 to TRBJ1-2; D possibly corresponds to TRBD1 (6 bases). Source material: peripheral blood. The receptor's source is a human donor in a cohort sampled during active COVID-19. DNA of the CDR3: TGTGCCAGCAGCCCAAAGGGGGACCACTATGGCTACACCTTC. Its protein product is CASSPKGDHYGYTF.